The clone carrying this TCR beta chain has a handful of counts. Its antigen is not known. With the Oncomine TCR Beta short-read assay, DNA from cultured CD4+ T cells was sequenced. Using the QIAamp micro DNA kit, genomic DNA was extracted from the CD4+ T cells that had been cultured. TCRdb used MiXCR to reprocess the PCR reads, holding one entry per CDR3 protein. Of 10,000 to 15,000 distinct CDR3 sequences in the sample, approximately 74% were seen once. These data come from a study of vaccination and CD4 T cells after COVID-19. Stated treatment: roughly 10-day PBMC culture with coronavirus spike peptide pools or control peptides (ViraFEST assay). With 10 ug/ml peptide pools and 9.5 to 10 IU/ml IL-2, PBMCs were cultured at a few million per well. V lost 6 bases and J 0 bases, leaving 13 bases between the germline ends. Looked up from germline, CDR1 is DFQATT and CDR2 is SNEGSKA (reference sequence). The CDR3 spans 14 residues.

The source is a human donor who received a COVID-19 vaccine. The rearrangement links TRBV20-1 to TRBJ2-3, with a tentative D call TRBD2 (5 bases). Material: CD4+ T cells from blood, cultured in vitro, obtained after SARS-CoV-2 vaccination. CDR3 in DNA: TGCAGTGCCCCGGACTGGGCTAGCACAGATACGCAGTATTTT. This encodes CSAPDWASTDTQYF.